Below, 25 T cell receptor beta chains from the same sample are listed, as sequenced in a study of cytomegalovirus exposure and HLA in healthy donors. TCRdb's copy holds only in-frame clones and misses some; the assay was immunoSEQ multiplex PCR. The sample lists 280,000 or so clones, roughly 90% occurring once. The material sequenced was PBMCs. The receptors come from a woman between 18 and 29 years old in good health and CMV-seronegative.

V gene TRBV27 combines with J gene TRBJ1-4; D not resolved. This CDR3 is 14 amino acids long. Germline V gives CDR1 MNHEY, CDR2 SMNVEV (reference sequence). Trimming left V 4 bases short and J 10 bases short, with 16 bases between. CDR3 amino acids: CASSSGPTDIKLFF. The CDR3 nucleotides are TGTGCCAGCAGTTCTGGGCCAACAGATATAAAACTGTTTTTT. Using reference TRBV27 and TRBJ1-4 for the parts outside the CDR3, the full variable domain is EAQVTQNPRYLITVTGKKLTVTCSQNMNHEYMSWYRQDPGLGLRQIYYSMNVEVTDKGDVPEGYKVSRKEKRNFPLILESPSPNQTSLYFCASSSGPTDIKLFFGSGTQLSVL.

The V gene is TRBV19, the J gene TRBJ2-1; 14 positions agree with TRBD2. CDR1 and CDR2 from the germline V gene are LNHDA and SQIVND (reference sequence). Trimming cost V 4 bases and J 8 bases; bases outside gene matches: 4. This CDR3 has 15 residues. This CDR3 is CASSRGLAGGYEQFF. The CDR3 bases are TGTGCCAGTAGTAGAGGACTAGCGGGAGGATATGAGCAGTTCTTC.

The chain recombines TRBV7-9 with TRBJ2-7; TRBD2 agrees at 8 bases. The CDR3 totals 14 residues. The germline CDR1 and CDR2 sequences are SEHNR and FQNEAQ (reference sequence). V lost 7 bases, J lost 3 bases, and 8 bases stayed unmatched. The CDR3 is CASTRGGGVYEQYF. CDR3 DNA: TGTGCCAGCACCCGGGGGGGAGGCGTCTACGAGCAGTACTTC.

J is TRBJ2-1 and V is TRBV6-1; D remains unclear. Trimming removed 6 bases at V and 5 bases at J, with 17 bases between. Germline V gene data show CDR1 as MNHNS and CDR2 as SASEGT. The CDR3 consists of 15 residues. The CDR3 sequence: CASSDPSRSNNEQFF. The CDR3 bases are TGTGCCAGCAGCGATCCTAGTCGGTCTAACAATGAGCAGTTCTTC.

This clone was observed a few times. J is TRBJ2-7 and V is TRBV9, with a tentative D call TRBD2 (6 bases). This CDR3 is built from 15 residues. Germline V gene sequence: CDR1 SGDLS, CDR2 YYNGEE. Trimming stripped 0 bases from V and 4 bases from J, with 14 bases between. The CDR3 coding sequence is TGTGCCAGCAGCGTAGGGGTTAGGGACTTATACGAGCAGTACTTC. Its translation: CASSVGVRDLYEQYF.

This chain links TRBV4-1 with TRBJ1-1; tentatively, D is TRBD1 (5 bases). Germline V gives CDR1 MGHRA, CDR2 YSYEKL. The V and J ends lost 0 bases and 1 base respectively, with 9 bases between them. The CDR3 runs to 15 residues. This CDR3 reads CASSQDWGGNTEAFF. The CDR3 DNA sequence: TGCGCCAGCAGCCAAGATTGGGGCGGGAACACTGAAGCTTTCTTT.

The chain couples TRBV28 to TRBJ2-3; D may be TRBD2 (6 bases). Looked up from germline, CDR1 is MDHEN and CDR2 is SYDVKM. The germline V and J ends were trimmed by 6 bases and 10 bases, with 11 bases remaining between them. This CDR3 is 11 amino acids long. The CDR3 DNA follows: TGTGCCAGCAGCCCGGGACTTGCGCAGTATTTT. Translation: CASSPGLAQYF.

The rearrangement joins TRBV18 to TRBJ1-1, with 9 positions matching TRBD1. The CDR3 has 16 amino acids. Germline V gives CDR1 KGHSH, CDR2 LQKENI. V dropped 1 base and J dropped 1; count of bases not matched to a gene: 4. The CDR3 DNA reads as TGTGCCAGCTCACCACGGGACAGGGAAGGGAACACTGAAGCTTTCTTT. Its protein is CASSPRDREGNTEAFF.

The gene calls are TRBV28 and TRBJ2-2; D possibly corresponds to TRBD2 (6 bases). Germline CDR1 reads MDHEN; CDR2 reads SYDVKM. The CDR3 totals 12 residues. Trimming took off 9 bases at V and 7 bases at J, with 12 bases between the two ends. The DNA of the CDR3 is TGTGCCAGTTTAACTAGCAGCGGGGAGCTGTTTTTT. It is translated as CASLTSSGELFF. Full variable domain (outside the CDR3, taken from reference TRBV28 and TRBJ2-2): DVKVTQSSRYLVKRTGEKVFLECVQDMDHENMFWYRQDPGLGLRLIYFSYDVKMKEKGDIPEGYSVSREKKERFSLILESASTNQTSMYLCASLTSSGELFFGEGSRLTVL.

This clone was found a few times. The chain joins TRBV30 to TRBJ1-6; 8 bases map to TRBD1. Looked up from germline, CDR1 is GTSNPN and CDR2 is SVGIG (reference sequence). The J segment lost 8 bases and the V segment lost 2 bases, leaving 5 bases of the junction unmatched. This CDR3 contains 14 residues. CDR3 coding DNA: TGTGCCTGGAGTCCAGGACAGGGACATTCACCCCTCCACTTT. This sequence encodes CAWSPGQGHSPLHF.

This CDR3 reads CASSETRGLIGELFF. The DNA of the CDR3 is TGTGCCAGCAGTGAGACCAGGGGGTTGATCGGGGAGCTGTTTTTT. The chain combines TRBV6-1 with TRBJ2-2, with 7 bases identical to TRBD1. This CDR3 has 15 amino acids. The V gene end was trimmed by 3 bases and the J gene end by 7 bases; junction bases not matched to a gene: 8. Germline lookup yields CDR1 MNHNS and CDR2 SASEGT.

The chain couples TRBV4-1 to TRBJ2-7; 8 nucleotides align to TRBD2. The CDR3 contains 15 residues. The V segment lost 2 bases and the J segment 0 bases; nucleotides outside the gene matches: 3. The germline gives CDR1 MGHRA, CDR2 YSYEKL. The CDR3 loop reads CASSQLAGSSYEQYF. In DNA, the CDR3 is TGCGCCAGCAGCCAATTAGCGGGAAGCTCCTACGAGCAGTACTTC.

This chain connects TRBV5-4 to TRBJ2-7, with TRBD2 matching over 10 bases. After removal of 4 bases from V and 4 bases from J, the junction contained 2 bases not matched to a gene. This CDR3 contains 13 residues. CDR1 is SGHNT, CDR2 YYREEE, per germline (reference sequence). The CDR3 loop is CASSPSGSYEQYF. CDR3 coding DNA: TGTGCCAGCAGCCCTAGCGGGAGTTACGAGCAGTACTTC.

CDR3 loop: CASSYAGGSDTQYF. The CDR3 region has the DNA TGTGCCAGCAGTTACGCCGGGGGGTCAGATACGCAGTATTTT. J is TRBJ2-3 and V is TRBV5-5; 7 bases map to TRBD2. Germline V gives CDR1 SGHKS, CDR2 YYEKEE (reference sequence). With 5 bases clipped from V and 4 bases from J, the junction kept 7 bases outside the gene matches. The CDR3 has 14 amino acids.

V and J are TRBV5-1 and TRBJ1-5; 7 bases are shared with TRBD1. CDR1 and CDR2 from the germline V gene are SGHRS and YFSETQ. V shed 1 base and J 2 bases; nucleotides not matched to a gene: 6. The CDR3 extends over 16 amino acids. The DNA of the CDR3 is TGCGCCAGCAGCTTGACAGGGGTGGATCGCAATCAGCCCCAGCATTTT. It translates to CASSLTGVDRNQPQHF. Combining the CDR3 with reference TRBV5-1 and TRBJ1-5 gives the whole variable domain KAGVTQTPRYLIKTRGQQVTLSCSPISGHRSVSWYQQTPGQGLQFLFEYFSETQRNKGNFPGRFSGRQFSNSRSEMNVSTLELGDSALYLCASSLTGVDRNQPQHFGDGTRLSIL.

J is TRBJ1-1 and V is TRBV11-2; possible D gene TRBD1, 6 bases. V lost 4 bases to trimming and J lost 0 bases, with 9 bases between them. The germline V gene has CDR1 SGHAT and CDR2 FQNNGV. There are 14 residues in the CDR3. The CDR3 spells CASSSGQLNTEAFF. The CDR3 bases are TGTGCCAGCAGCTCCGGACAGCTGAACACTGAAGCTTTCTTT.

This chain uses TRBV9 with TRBJ2-7; maybe TRBD1 (6 bases). The CDR3 sequence is 16 residues long. Trimming pared 0 bases from V and 1 base from J, leaving 14 bases between. Per germline, CDR1 SGDLS and CDR2 YYNGEE. CDR3 sequence: CASSVDPQGLSYEQYF. DNA of the CDR3: TGTGCCAGCAGCGTAGACCCCCAGGGGCTTTCCTACGAGCAGTACTTC.

Only one count was recorded for this clone. V usage is TRBV15 and J usage is TRBJ2-3; D is uncertain. This CDR3 is 16 amino acids long. The V end was cut by 2 bases, the J end by 1 base, with 13 bases between. Germline values: CDR1 LNHNV, CDR2 YYDKDF (reference sequence). CDR3 DNA sequence: TGTGCCACCAGCAGATCCCCCGGTAGAGGCACAGATACGCAGTATTTT. This translates into CATSRSPGRGTDTQYF.

This chain joins TRBV29-1 and TRBJ2-1; 8 bases fit TRBD2. Trimming removed 6 bases from V and 6 bases from J; junction bases left unmatched: 4. The germline V gene has CDR1 SQVTM and CDR2 ANQGSEA. The CDR3 runs to 12 residues. As DNA, the CDR3 is TGCAGCGTAGGACTAGCAAGCAATGAGCAGTTCTTC. It is translated as CSVGLASNEQFF.

This clone was seen only once. The chain recombines TRBV5-6 with TRBJ2-7; D gene unclear. The CDR3 is 14 amino acids. Per germline, CDR1 SGHDT and CDR2 YYEEEE. V lost 0 bases, J lost 2 bases, and 9 bases lay in between. This CDR3 reads CASSLANGPYEQYF. The CDR3 DNA sequence: TGTGCCAGCAGCTTGGCCAATGGCCCCTACGAGCAGTACTTC. The variable domain in full, with the rest retrieved from reference TRBV5-6 and TRBJ2-7, is DAGVTQSPTHLIKTRGQQVTLRCSPKSGHDTVSWYQQALGQGPQFIFQYYEEEERQRGNFPDRFSGHQFPNYSSELNVNALLLGDSALYLCASSLANGPYEQYFGPGTRLTVT.

The V call is TRBV7-6, the J call TRBJ2-2; 9 bases agree with TRBD2. J gave up 1 base and V 6 bases, and 18 bases lay outside the gene matches. The CDR3 consists of 20 residues. Germline lookup yields CDR1 SGHVS and CDR2 FNYEAQ. The CDR3 here is CASRQGSASGTLGNTGELFF. As DNA, the CDR3 is TGTGCCAGCAGACAGGGGTCGGCTAGCGGGACCCTGGGGAACACCGGGGAGCTGTTTTTT.

The chain employs TRBV6-5 and TRBJ2-7, with D unresolved. Germline CDR1 and CDR2: MNHEY and SVGAGI. Between the trimmed V and J ends, which lost 11 bases and 4 bases, there was a span of 12 bases. This CDR3 is built from 11 residues. The CDR3 reads CACSGGYEQYF. The CDR3 region has the DNA TGTGCCTGCTCCGGCGGTTACGAGCAGTACTTC.

CDR3: CASSSRTGAYEQYF. For the CDR3, the DNA is TGTGCCAGCAGCTCGCGGACAGGGGCTTACGAGCAGTACTTC. J is TRBJ2-7 and V is TRBV11-2, with 9 bases lining up with TRBD1. Germline CDR1 SGHAT, CDR2 FQNNGV. Germline trimming cut 4 bases from V and 4 bases from J; bases unmatched to any gene: 5. CDR3 size: 14 residues.

The chain is built from TRBV4-3 and TRBJ2-1, with a possible D match to TRBD2 (5 bases). Looked up from germline, CDR1 is LGHNA and CDR2 is YSLEER. The V and J ends lost 2 bases and 8 bases respectively, with 16 bases between them. CDR3 length: 15 amino acids. CDR3 nucleotides: TGCGCCAGCAGCCAATCGAAGGACCTGAGGGATGAGCAGTTCTTC. Its translation: CASSQSKDLRDEQFF.

The chain carries TRBV28 and TRBJ1-1, with 9 bases that match TRBD1. The V gene end was trimmed by 6 bases and the J gene end by 0 bases; junction bases not matched to a gene: 5. Germline V gene sequence: CDR1 MDHEN, CDR2 SYDVKM. There are 15 residues in the CDR3. The CDR3 DNA follows: TGTGCCAGCAGGGGGACAGGGAGTATGAACACTGAAGCTTTCTTT. Its translation: CASRGTGSMNTEAFF.